This T cell receptor beta chain was sequenced in a study of blood T cell repertoires in COVID-19. Study information: Specimens from acute and convalescent COVID-19 originated in the United States, Italy and Spain. PBMCs, B-cell-depleted T cells, or T cells provided the cDNA or gDNA that made up the material.

Clones were sequenced by immunoSEQ multiplex PCR, and TCRdb holds only the in-frame ones, with some missing. Of fewer than 300,000 clones listed, around 86% are singletons. The V gene's germline CDR1 is LGHDT and CDR2 YNNKEL (reference sequence). After removal of 2 bases from V and 9 bases from J, the junction contained 9 bases not matched to a gene. The CDR3 contains 17 residues. What was sequenced was peripheral blood. This sequence originates from a woman between 55 and 75 years old with active or convalescent COVID-19. The chain is built from TRBV3-1 (or the pseudogene TRBV3-2) and TRBJ2-2, with TRBD2 matching 13 bases. This CDR3 is CASSQSLTSGGARELFF. CDR3 nucleotide sequence: TGTGCCAGCAGCCAATCCCTTACTAGCGGGGGGGCCCGGGAGCTGTTTTTT.